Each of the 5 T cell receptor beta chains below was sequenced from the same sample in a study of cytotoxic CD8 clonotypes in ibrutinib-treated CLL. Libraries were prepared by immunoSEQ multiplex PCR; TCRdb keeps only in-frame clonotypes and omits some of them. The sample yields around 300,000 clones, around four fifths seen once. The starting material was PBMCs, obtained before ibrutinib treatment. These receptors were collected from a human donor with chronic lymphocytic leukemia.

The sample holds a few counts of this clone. The CDR3 region is CASRQTGTVAGGDEQFF. The CDR3 nucleotides read TGTGCCAGCAGGCAGACTGGGACAGTTGCGGGAGGGGATGAGCAGTTCTTC. The chain is built from TRBV7-3 and TRBJ2-1; TRBD2 matches at 9 bases. Germline CDR1 and CDR2: SGHTA and FQGTGA. This CDR3 is built from 17 residues. V lost 6 bases, J lost 8 bases, and 17 bases stayed unmatched.

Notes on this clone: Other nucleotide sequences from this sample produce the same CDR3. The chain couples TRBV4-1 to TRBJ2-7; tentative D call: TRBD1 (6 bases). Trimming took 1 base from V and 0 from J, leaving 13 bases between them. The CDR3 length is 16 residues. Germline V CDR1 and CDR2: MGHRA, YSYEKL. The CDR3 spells CASSQGHRDNSYEQYF. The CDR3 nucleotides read TGCGCCAGCAGCCAAGGACACCGGGACAACTCCTACGAGCAGTACTTC.

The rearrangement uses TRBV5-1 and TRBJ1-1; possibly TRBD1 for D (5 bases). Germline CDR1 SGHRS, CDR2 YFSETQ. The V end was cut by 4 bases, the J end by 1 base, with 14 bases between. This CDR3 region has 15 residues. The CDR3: CASSTSTGGNTEAFF. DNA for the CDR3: TGCGCCAGCAGCACGTCGACGGGGGGGAACACTGAAGCTTTCTTT.

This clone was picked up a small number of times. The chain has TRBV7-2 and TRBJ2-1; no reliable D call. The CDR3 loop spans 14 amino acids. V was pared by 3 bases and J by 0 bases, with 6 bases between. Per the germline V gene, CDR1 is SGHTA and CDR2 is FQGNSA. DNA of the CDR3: TGTGCCAGCAGCTTGCTGAGCTCCTACAATGAGCAGTTCTTC. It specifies CASSLLSSYNEQFF.

As DNA, the CDR3 is TGCGCCAGCAGCGGGGCCAGGTTCCGCACTTTCTTT. It encodes CASSGARFRTFF. The chain carries TRBV5-1 and TRBJ1-1; maybe TRBD1 (5 bases). Germline CDR1 reads SGHRS; CDR2 reads YFSETQ. This CDR3 has 12 residues. V gave up 4 bases and J gave up 12 bases, with 16 bases separating them.